These 13 T cell receptor beta chains were all obtained from the same sample, sequenced in a study of CD8 T cells in Susac syndrome. RNA in amounts of about 0.5 to 1 ug was reverse transcribed with random hexamers. One entry per CDR3 protein results from TCRdb running MiXCR on the immunoSEQ multiplex PCR reads. The sample has a few hundred thousand distinct CDR3 sequences, 92% seen once. Sequences were obtained from CD8+ T cells from PBMCs. The source is a human donor with multiple sclerosis.

The chain couples TRBV6-2 or TRBV6-3 to TRBJ1-2, with a weak D call TRBD1 (5 bases). Trimming cost V 7 bases and J 2 bases, with 14 bases left between them. CDR3 size: 14 residues. Germline V gives CDR1 MNHEY, CDR2 SVGEGT. CDR3 loop: CASKSGGGNYGYTF. The CDR3 DNA sequence: TGTGCCAGCAAATCCGGCGGGGGAAACTATGGCTACACCTTC.

J is TRBJ1-1 and V is TRBV20-1; 8 bases are a match to TRBD1. CDR3 size: 15 residues. J lost 5 bases, V lost 6 bases, and 14 bases had no gene match. CDR1 DFQATT and CDR2 SNEGSKA come from the germline V gene (reference sequence). CDR3 residues: CSALLYGTGETEAFF. The CDR3 bases are TGCAGTGCCCTTCTCTATGGGACAGGAGAGACTGAAGCTTTCTTT.

The chain links TRBV19 to TRBJ2-4; D tentatively reads TRBD1 or TRBD2 (5 bases each). The CDR3 extends over 13 amino acids. The V gene's germline CDR1 is LNHDA and CDR2 SQIVND (reference sequence). Trimming took 0 bases from V and 5 from J, leaving 5 bases between them. CDR3 amino acids: CASSIEGENIQYF. The DNA for the CDR3 is TGTGCCAGTAGTATAGAGGGGGAAAACATTCAGTACTTC.

The V gene is TRBV2, the J gene TRBJ2-3; TRBD2 might be the D (6 bases). The CDR3 is 17 amino acids. Looked up from germline, CDR1 is SNHLY and CDR2 is FYNNEI. The V end lost 8 bases, the J end lost 1 base, and 22 bases lay between the germline ends. This CDR3 reads CASLTFTAGSGTDTQYF. CDR3 sequence (DNA): TGTGCCAGCCTTACTTTCACGGCGGGGTCCGGCACAGATACGCAGTATTTT.

The rearrangement links TRBV29-1 to TRBJ1-3; 7 nucleotides agree with TRBD1. Germline loops: CDR1 SQVTM, CDR2 ANQGSEA. J gave up 2 bases and V 5 bases, and 6 bases lay outside the gene matches. This CDR3 has 14 amino acids. The CDR3 DNA reads as TGCAGCGTTACAGGGGTGCAAGCTGGAAACACCATATATTTT. Its translation is CSVTGVQAGNTIYF.

The chain is built from TRBV12-3 or TRBV12-4 and TRBJ2-1; the match to TRBD1 covers 7 bases. The length of the CDR3 is 12 residues. V dropped 6 bases and J dropped 8; count of bases not matched to a gene: 4. The CDR3: CASSPGTDEQFF. In DNA form, the CDR3 reads TGTGCCAGCAGCCCGGGGACAGATGAGCAGTTCTTC.

J is TRBJ1-1 and V is TRBV27; 7 nucleotides line up with TRBD1. V dropped 5 bases and J dropped 10; count of bases not matched to a gene: 4. Germline V gives CDR1 MNHEY, CDR2 SMNVEV (reference sequence). This CDR3 has 11 residues. CDR3 nucleotides: TGTGCCAGCAGTCGGCAGGGGGTAGCTTTCTTT. It codes for CASSRQGVAFF.

The J gene is TRBJ2-6, the V gene TRBV7-9, with TRBD1 matching 10 bases. The germline CDR1 and CDR2 sequences are SEHNR and FQNEAQ (reference sequence). V gave up 5 bases and J gave up 2 bases; unmatched junction bases: 6. This CDR3 spans 17 amino acids. CDR3 sequence (DNA): TGTGCCAGCAGCGACGGGACAGGGGATCCTGGGGCCAACGTCCTGACTTTC. Translating it yields CASSDGTGDPGANVLTF.

The rearrangement uses TRBV6-5 and TRBJ1-2; TRBD1 matches 7 bases. The V segment lost 7 bases and the J segment 4 bases; nucleotides outside the gene matches: 9. CDR3 size: 14 residues. The V gene's germline CDR1 is MNHEY and CDR2 SVGAGI. The CDR3 region has the DNA TGTGCCAGCACCGGGACAGTCGACGCCTATGGCTACACCTTC. Residues: CASTGTVDAYGYTF.

V gene TRBV13 combines with J gene TRBJ2-7; 10 bases fit TRBD2. The J segment lost 3 bases and the V segment lost 4 bases, leaving 3 bases of the junction unmatched. The CDR3 extends over 14 amino acids. Germline V gene lookup returns CDR1 PRHDT and CDR2 FYEKMQ (reference sequence). CDR3 in DNA: TGTGCCAGCAGCTGGCGGACTAGCGGCTACGAGCAGTACTTC. Its protein is CASSWRTSGYEQYF.

The count of this clonotype is one. The gene calls are TRBV27 and TRBJ2-3; D unclear. Trimming removed 5 bases at V and 2 bases at J, with 8 bases between. Germline-derived CDR1 and CDR2 are MNHEY and SMNVEV (reference sequence). The CDR3 is 13 amino acids. The CDR3 DNA reads as TGTGCCAGCAGTCACCTCTCCACAGATACGCAGTATTTT. This codes for CASSHLSTDTQYF.

This sequence joins TRBV4-1 and TRBJ1-1; TRBD1 matches at 10 bases. The length of the CDR3 is 16 residues. The V gene's germline CDR1 is MGHRA and CDR2 YSYEKL. Unmatched junction bases numbered 1, after V lost 0 bases and J lost 0 bases. The CDR3 coding sequence is TGCGCCAGCAGCCAAGAGGGACAGGGGTTGAACACTGAAGCTTTCTTT. This sequence encodes CASSQEGQGLNTEAFF.

J is TRBJ1-1 and V is TRBV9; D is ambiguous. The CDR3 spans 15 residues. Trimming stripped 3 bases from V and 0 bases from J, with 12 bases between. In germline, CDR1 is SGDLS, CDR2 YYNGEE. CDR3 in amino acids: CASSAASGMNTEAFF. In DNA form, the CDR3 reads TGTGCCAGCAGCGCAGCTAGCGGCATGAACACTGAAGCTTTCTTT.